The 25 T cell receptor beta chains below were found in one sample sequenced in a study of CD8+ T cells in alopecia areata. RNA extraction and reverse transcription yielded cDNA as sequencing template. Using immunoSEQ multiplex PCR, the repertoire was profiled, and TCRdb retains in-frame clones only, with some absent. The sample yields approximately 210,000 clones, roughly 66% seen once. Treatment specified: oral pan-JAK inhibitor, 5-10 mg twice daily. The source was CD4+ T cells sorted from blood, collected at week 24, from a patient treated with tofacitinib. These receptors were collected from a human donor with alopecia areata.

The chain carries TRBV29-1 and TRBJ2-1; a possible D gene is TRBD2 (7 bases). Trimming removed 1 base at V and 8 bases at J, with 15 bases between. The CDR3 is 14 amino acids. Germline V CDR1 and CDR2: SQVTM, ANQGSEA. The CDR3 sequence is CSVEVPWGGDEQFF. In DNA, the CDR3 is TGCAGCGTTGAAGTGCCCTGGGGGGGCGATGAGCAGTTCTTC.

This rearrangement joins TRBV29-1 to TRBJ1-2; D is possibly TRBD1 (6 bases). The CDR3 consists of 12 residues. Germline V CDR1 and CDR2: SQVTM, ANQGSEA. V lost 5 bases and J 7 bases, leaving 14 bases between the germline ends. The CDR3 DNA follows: TGCAGCGTTCAGTTACAGGGCGGTGGCTACACCTTC. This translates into CSVQLQGGGYTF.

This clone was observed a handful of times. The CDR3 loop reads CSVKEGMETQYF. DNA of the CDR3: TGCAGCGTGAAGGAGGGAATGGAGACCCAGTACTTC. The chain employs TRBV29-1 and TRBJ2-5; a possible D gene is TRBD2 (6 bases). Germline loops: CDR1 SQVTM, CDR2 ANQGSEA. This CDR3 comprises 12 residues. V lost 6 bases, J lost 5 bases, and 13 bases lay in between.

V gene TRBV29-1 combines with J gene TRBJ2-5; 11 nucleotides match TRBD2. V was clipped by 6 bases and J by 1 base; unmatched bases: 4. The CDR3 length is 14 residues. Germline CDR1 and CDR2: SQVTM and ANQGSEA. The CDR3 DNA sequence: TGCAGCGTCATGGGACTAGCGGTCCAAGAGACCCAGTACTTC. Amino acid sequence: CSVMGLAVQETQYF.

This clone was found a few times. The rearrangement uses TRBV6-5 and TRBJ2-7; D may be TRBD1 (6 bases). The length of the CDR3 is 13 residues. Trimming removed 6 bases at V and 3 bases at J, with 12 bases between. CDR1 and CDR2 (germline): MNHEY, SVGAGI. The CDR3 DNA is TGTGCCAGCAGGGTAACAGGGAACTACGAGCAGTACTTC. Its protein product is CASRVTGNYEQYF.

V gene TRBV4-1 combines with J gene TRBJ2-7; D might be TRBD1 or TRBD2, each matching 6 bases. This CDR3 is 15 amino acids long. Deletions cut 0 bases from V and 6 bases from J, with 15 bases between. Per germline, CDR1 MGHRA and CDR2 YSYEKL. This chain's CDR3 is CASSQEAGHLVEQYF. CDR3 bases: TGCGCCAGCAGCCAAGAGGCGGGACATCTTGTCGAGCAGTACTTC.

CDR3 in amino acids: CAWGRLKDGYTF. The CDR3 DNA reads as TGTGCCTGGGGACGGTTAAAGGATGGCTACACCTTC. This chain links TRBV30 with TRBJ1-2, with D unclear. The CDR3 runs 12 residues. The ends were cut back, 5 bases at V and 6 bases at J, with 13 bases in the middle. CDR1 GTSNPN and CDR2 SVGIG come from the germline V gene (reference sequence). The whole variable domain, remainder taken from reference TRBV30 and TRBJ1-2, is SQTIHQWPATLVQPVGSPLSLECTVEGTSNPNLYWYRQAAGRGLQLLFYSVGIGQISSEVPQNLSASRPQDRQFILSSKKLLLSDSGFYLCAWGRLKDGYTFGSGTRLTVV.

CDR3 residues: CSVGAGEVSYTF. Here the CDR3 DNA reads TGCAGCGTTGGGGCAGGGGAAGTTAGCTACACCTTC. V gene TRBV29-1 combines with J gene TRBJ1-2; D might be TRBD1 (6 bases). There are 12 residues in the CDR3. The V gene's germline CDR1 is SQVTM and CDR2 ANQGSEA. Trimming shortened V by 4 bases and J by 9 bases, and 15 bases separated the two germline ends.

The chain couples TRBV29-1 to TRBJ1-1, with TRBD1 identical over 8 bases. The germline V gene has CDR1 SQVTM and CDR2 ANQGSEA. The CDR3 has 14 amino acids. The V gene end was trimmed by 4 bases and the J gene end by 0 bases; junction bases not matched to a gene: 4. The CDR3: CSVAAGGLNTEAFF. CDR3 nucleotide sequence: TGCAGCGTTGCCGCAGGGGGCCTGAACACTGAAGCTTTCTTT.

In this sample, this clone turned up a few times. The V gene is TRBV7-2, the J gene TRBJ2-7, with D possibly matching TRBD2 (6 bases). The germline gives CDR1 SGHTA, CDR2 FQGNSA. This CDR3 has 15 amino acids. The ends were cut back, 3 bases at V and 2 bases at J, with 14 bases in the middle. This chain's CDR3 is CASSFGGTAAYEQYF. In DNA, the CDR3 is TGTGCCAGCAGCTTCGGGGGAACGGCCGCCTACGAGCAGTACTTC.

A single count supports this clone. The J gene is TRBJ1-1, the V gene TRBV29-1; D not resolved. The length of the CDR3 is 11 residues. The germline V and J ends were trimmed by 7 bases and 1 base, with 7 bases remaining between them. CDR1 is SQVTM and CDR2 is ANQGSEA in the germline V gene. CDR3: CSGRKNTEAFF. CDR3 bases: TGCAGCGGGAGGAAGAACACTGAAGCTTTCTTT.

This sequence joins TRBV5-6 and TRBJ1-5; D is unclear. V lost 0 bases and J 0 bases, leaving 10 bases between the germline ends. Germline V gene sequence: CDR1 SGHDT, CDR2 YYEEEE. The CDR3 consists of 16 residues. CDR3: CASSLGGVASNQPQHF. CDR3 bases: TGTGCCAGCAGCTTGGGAGGCGTTGCTAGCAATCAGCCCCAGCATTTT. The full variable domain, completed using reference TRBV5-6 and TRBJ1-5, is DAGVTQSPTHLIKTRGQQVTLRCSPKSGHDTVSWYQQALGQGPQFIFQYYEEEERQRGNFPDRFSGHQFPNYSSELNVNALLLGDSALYLCASSLGGVASNQPQHFGDGTRLSIL.

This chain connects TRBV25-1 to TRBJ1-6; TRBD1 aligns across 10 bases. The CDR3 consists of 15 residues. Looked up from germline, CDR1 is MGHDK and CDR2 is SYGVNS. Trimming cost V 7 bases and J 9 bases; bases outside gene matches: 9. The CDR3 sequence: CASTLTGTGVSPLHF. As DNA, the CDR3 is TGTGCCAGCACCCTTACCGGGACAGGGGTTTCACCCCTCCACTTT.

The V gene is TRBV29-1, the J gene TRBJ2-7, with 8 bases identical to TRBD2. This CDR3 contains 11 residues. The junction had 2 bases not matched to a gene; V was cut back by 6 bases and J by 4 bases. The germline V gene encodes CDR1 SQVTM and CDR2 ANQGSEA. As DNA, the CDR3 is TGCAGCGTAATAGCGGGGTACGAGCAGTACTTC. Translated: CSVIAGYEQYF.

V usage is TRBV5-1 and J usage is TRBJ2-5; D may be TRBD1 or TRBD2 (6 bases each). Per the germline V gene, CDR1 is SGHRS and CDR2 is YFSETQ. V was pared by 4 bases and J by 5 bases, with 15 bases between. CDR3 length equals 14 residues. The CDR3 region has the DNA TGCGCCAGCAGCGGGAGGACAGAGTGGGAGACCCAGTACTTC. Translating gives CASSGRTEWETQYF.

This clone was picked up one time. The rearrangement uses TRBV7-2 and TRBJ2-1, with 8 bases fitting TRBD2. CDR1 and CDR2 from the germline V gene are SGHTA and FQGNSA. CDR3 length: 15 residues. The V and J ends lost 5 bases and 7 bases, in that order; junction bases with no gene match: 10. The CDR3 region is CASSPGGASWNEQFF. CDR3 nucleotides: TGTGCCAGCAGCCCCGGGGGGGCAAGTTGGAATGAGCAGTTCTTC. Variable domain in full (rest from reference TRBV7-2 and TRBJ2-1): GAGVSQSPSNKVTEKGKDVELRCDPISGHTALYWYRQSLGQGLEFLIYFQGNSAPDKSGLPSDRFSAERTGGSVSTLTIQRTQQEDSAVYLCASSPGGASWNEQFFGPGTRLTVL.

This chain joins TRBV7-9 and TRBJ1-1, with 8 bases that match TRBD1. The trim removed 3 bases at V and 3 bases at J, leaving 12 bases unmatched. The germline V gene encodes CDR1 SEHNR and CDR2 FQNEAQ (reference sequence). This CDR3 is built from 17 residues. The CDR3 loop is CASSFFPDREGDTEAFF. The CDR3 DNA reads TGTGCCAGCAGCTTCTTCCCGGACAGGGAAGGGGACACTGAAGCTTTCTTT.

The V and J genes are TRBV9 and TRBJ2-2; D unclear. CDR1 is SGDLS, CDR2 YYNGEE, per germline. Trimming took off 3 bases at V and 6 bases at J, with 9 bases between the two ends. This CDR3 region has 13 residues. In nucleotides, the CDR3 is TGTGCCAGCAGCGCTCGGTTTTCCGGGGAGCTGTTTTTT. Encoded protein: CASSARFSGELFF.

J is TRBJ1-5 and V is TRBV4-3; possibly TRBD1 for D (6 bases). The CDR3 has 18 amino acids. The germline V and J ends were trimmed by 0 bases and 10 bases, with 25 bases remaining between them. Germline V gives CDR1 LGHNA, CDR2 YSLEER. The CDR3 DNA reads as TGCGCCAGCAGCCAAGATCGGACCTTGGGGACAACTGCGGGCCCCCAGCATTTT. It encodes CASSQDRTLGTTAGPQHF.

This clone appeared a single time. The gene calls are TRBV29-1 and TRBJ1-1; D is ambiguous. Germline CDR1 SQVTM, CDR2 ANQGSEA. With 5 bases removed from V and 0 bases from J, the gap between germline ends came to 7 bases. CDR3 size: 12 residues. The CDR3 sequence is CSVSGMNTEAFF. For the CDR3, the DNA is TGCAGCGTTTCCGGAATGAACACTGAAGCTTTCTTT.

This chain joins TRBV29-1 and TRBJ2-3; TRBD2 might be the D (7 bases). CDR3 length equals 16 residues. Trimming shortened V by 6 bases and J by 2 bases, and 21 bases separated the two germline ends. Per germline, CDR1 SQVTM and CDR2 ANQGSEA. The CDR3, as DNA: TGCAGCGTCAGCAACCGGGGGGCCCCCCCCACAGATACGCAGTATTTT. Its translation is CSVSNRGAPPTDTQYF.

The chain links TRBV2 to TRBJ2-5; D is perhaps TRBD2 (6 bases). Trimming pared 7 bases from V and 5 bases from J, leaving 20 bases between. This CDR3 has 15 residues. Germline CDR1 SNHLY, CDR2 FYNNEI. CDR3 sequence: CASIDRGLRGETQYF. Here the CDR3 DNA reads TGTGCCAGCATTGACCGGGGACTCCGCGGGGAGACCCAGTACTTC.

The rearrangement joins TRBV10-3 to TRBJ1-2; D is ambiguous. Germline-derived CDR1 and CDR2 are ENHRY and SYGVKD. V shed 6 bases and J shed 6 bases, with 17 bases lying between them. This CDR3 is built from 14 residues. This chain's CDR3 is CAIRSEGGGHGYTF. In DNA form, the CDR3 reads TGTGCCATCAGGTCCGAGGGTGGAGGTCATGGCTACACCTTC.

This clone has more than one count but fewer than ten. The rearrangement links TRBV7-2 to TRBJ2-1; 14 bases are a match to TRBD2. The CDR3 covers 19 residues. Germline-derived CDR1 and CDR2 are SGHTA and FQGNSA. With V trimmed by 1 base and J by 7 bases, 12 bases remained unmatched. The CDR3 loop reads CASSLGSLTSGGAGNEQFF. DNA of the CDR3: TGTGCCAGCAGCTTAGGGTCCCTGACTAGCGGGGGGGCTGGAAATGAGCAGTTCTTC.

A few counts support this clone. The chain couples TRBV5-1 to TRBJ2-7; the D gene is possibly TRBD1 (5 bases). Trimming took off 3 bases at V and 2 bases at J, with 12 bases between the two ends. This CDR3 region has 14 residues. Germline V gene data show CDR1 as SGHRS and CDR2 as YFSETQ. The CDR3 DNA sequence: TGCGCCAGCAGCTCCGACAGCCCAACCTACGAGCAGTACTTC. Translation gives CASSSDSPTYEQYF.